Below, 6 T cell receptor beta chains from the same sample are listed, as sequenced in a study of blood T cell repertoires in COVID-19. Only in-frame clones appear in the TCRdb table, and some are missing; sequencing was by immunoSEQ multiplex PCR. The sample includes roughly 54,000 clones, about 84% of them seen just once. The specimen sequenced was peripheral blood. Every receptor here comes from a woman aged 55-75 years with acute or convalescent COVID-19.

This clone is a singleton in its sample. The V and J genes are TRBV7-6 and TRBJ2-7, with 7 bases lining up with TRBD2. Germline V gene sequence: CDR1 SGHVS, CDR2 FNYEAQ. V was pared by 1 base and J by 4 bases, with 4 bases of the junction left unmatched. The CDR3 is 14 residues long. As DNA, the CDR3 is TGTGCCAGCAGCTTAGATCAGGGAGGGTACGAGCAGTACTTC. Translated, it gives CASSLDQGGYEQYF. The full variable domain, rest sourced from reference TRBV7-6 and TRBJ2-7, is GAGVSQSPRYKVTKRGQDVALRCDPISGHVSLYWYRQALGQGPEFLTYFNYEAQQDKSGLPNDRFSAERPEGSISTLTIQRTEQRDSAMYRCASSLDQGGYEQYFGPGTRLTVT.

The rearrangement links TRBV6-6 to TRBJ1-1; tentative D call: TRBD1 (5 bases). There are 15 residues in the CDR3. CDR1 MNHNY and CDR2 SVGAGI come from the germline V gene (reference sequence). Trimming cost V 4 bases and J 4 bases, with 16 bases left between them. CDR3 DNA sequence: TGTGCCAGCAGTTTTCAGACGGGGGGGGGCACTGAAGCTTTCTTT. Its protein is CASSFQTGGGTEAFF.

The chain uses TRBV27 and TRBJ1-1, with D maybe TRBD1 (5 bases). This CDR3 has 15 amino acids. Trimming took off 6 bases at V and 1 base at J, with 15 bases between the two ends. Germline V lookup: CDR1 MNHEY, CDR2 SMNVEV (reference sequence). CDR3 sequence reads: CASRRSHDRNTEAFF. CDR3 nucleotides: TGTGCCAGCAGACGATCCCATGACAGGAACACTGAAGCTTTCTTT.

The chain uses TRBV4-1 and TRBJ2-7, with a possible D match to TRBD1 (6 bases). CDR1 and CDR2 from the germline V gene are MGHRA and YSYEKL. The CDR3 has 15 amino acids. Trimming removed 0 bases from V and 0 bases from J, with 9 bases in between. The chain's CDR3 is CASSQDYRASYEQYF. CDR3 coding DNA: TGCGCCAGCAGCCAAGATTACAGGGCCTCCTACGAGCAGTACTTC.

The chain employs TRBV6-4 and TRBJ2-1, with 8 nucleotides matching TRBD2. Germline CDR1 and CDR2: MRHNA and SNTAGT. CDR3 length: 17 residues. V dropped 0 bases and J dropped 7; count of bases not matched to a gene: 11. CDR3 amino acids: CASSDSEAGGHINEQFF. The CDR3 DNA reads TGTGCCAGCAGTGACTCAGAGGCGGGGGGCCATATTAATGAGCAGTTCTTC.

The chain combines TRBV14 with TRBJ1-1, with D tentatively TRBD1 (5 bases). The CDR3 covers 15 residues. V shed 1 base and J shed 2 bases, with 11 bases lying between them. Germline assignment: CDR1 SGHDN and CDR2 FVKESK. The CDR3 DNA follows: TGTGCCAGCAGCCAAGGGACATATACTAACACTGAAGCTTTCTTT. Its protein product is CASSQGTYTNTEAFF.